The present T cell receptor beta chain was sequenced within a study of long-term antiretroviral therapy in people with HIV. Study-level background: In the earliest collections, sampling predates the 2015 immediate-ART recommendation by about a decade.

Germline loops: CDR1 SGHTA, CDR2 FQGNSA. V was trimmed by 4 bases and J by 2 bases, leaving 19 bases between them. The CDR3 sequence is 17 residues long. At survey level, the immunoSEQ assay was run in its v3.0 version. Sequenced by immunoSEQ multiplex PCR; TCRdb stores in-frame clones only, minus some. The profile covers around 34,000 clones, with 65% to 75% appearing a single time and nearly 3.5% taken by the ten largest. A remark on this clone: As yet, its antigen is unknown.

Donors each had at least one pre-ART PBMC sample and at least two post-ART ones. Findings and caveats of the study: Dominating the repertoire at all time points were the clones that expanded before ART. Even long-term ART left TRB diversity below transplant donor controls, despite gains.

V gene TRBV7-2 combines with J gene TRBJ2-3, with D possibly TRBD2 on 6 matching bases. Source: unsorted PBMCs, taken 3 years after starting antiretroviral therapy. The origin of this receptor is a man in his forties or fifties with HIV. The CDR3 region has the DNA TGTGCCAGCAGCTCGAGGGCTAGCGCCCTTTCCACAGATACGCAGTATTTT. Translation gives CASSSRASALSTDTQYF.